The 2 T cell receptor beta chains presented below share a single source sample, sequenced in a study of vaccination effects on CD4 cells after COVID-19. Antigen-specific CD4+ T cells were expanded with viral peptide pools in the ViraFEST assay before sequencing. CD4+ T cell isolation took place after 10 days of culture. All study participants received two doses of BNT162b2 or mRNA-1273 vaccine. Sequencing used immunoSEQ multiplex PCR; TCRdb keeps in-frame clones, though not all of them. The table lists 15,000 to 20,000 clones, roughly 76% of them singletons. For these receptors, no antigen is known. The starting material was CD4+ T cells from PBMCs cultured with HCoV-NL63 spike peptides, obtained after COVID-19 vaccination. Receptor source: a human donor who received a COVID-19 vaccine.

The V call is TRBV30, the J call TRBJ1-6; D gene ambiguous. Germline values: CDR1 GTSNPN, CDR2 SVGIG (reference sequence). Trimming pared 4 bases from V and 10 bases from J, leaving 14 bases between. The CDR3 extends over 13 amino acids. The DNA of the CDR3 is TGTGCCTGGAACACCCTACTGGGGTCACCCCTCCACTTT. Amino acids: CAWNTLLGSPLHF.

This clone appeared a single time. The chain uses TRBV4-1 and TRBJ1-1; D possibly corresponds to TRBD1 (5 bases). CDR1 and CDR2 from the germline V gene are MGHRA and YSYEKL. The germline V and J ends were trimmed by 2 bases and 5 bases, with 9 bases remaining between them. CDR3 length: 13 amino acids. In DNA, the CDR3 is TGCGCCAGCAGCCAAAGGGACGCGACTGAAGCTTTCTTT. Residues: CASSQRDATEAFF.